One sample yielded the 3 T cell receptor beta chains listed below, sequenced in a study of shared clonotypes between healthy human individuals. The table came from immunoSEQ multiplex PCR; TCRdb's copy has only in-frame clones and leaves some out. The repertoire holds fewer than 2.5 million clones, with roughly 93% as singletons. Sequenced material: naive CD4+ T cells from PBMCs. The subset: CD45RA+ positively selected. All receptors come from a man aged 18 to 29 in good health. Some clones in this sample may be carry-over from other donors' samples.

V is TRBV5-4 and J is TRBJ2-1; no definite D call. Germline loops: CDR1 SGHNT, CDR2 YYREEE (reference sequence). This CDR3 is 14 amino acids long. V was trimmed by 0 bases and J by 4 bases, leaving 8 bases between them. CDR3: CASSLADGYNEQFF. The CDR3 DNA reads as TGTGCCAGCAGCTTGGCCGACGGATACAATGAGCAGTTCTTC.

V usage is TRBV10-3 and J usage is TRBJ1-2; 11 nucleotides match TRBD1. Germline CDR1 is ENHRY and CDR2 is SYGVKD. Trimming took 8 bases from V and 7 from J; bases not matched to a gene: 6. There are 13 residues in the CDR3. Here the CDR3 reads CAISRGQGAGYTF. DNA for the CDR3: TGTGCCATCTCTCGCGGACAGGGGGCTGGCTACACCTTC.

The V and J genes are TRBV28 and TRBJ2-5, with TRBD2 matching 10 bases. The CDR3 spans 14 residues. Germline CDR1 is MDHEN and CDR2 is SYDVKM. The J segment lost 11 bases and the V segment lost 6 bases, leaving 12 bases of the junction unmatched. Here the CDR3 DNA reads TGTGCCAGCAGCCTACTAGCGGGAAAGGGAGAGCAGTACTTC. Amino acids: CASSLLAGKGEQYF.